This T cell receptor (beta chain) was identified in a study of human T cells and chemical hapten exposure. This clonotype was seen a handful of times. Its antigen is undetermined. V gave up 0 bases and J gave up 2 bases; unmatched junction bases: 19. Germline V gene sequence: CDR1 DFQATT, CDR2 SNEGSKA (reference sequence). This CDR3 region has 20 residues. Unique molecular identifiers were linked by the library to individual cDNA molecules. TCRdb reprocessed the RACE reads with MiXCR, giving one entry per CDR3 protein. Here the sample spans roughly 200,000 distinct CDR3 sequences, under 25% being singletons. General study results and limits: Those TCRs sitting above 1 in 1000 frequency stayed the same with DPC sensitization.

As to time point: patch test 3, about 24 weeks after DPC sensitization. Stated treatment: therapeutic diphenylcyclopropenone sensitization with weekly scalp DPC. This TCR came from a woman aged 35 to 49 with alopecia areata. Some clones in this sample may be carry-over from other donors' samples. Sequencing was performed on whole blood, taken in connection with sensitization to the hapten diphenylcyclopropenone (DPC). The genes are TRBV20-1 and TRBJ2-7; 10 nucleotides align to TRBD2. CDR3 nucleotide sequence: TGCAGTGCTAGAGACAGGACAGGGTCCCAACTAGCGGGGTTAACCTACGAGCAGTACTTC. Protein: CSARDRTGSQLAGLTYEQYF.